Listed below are T cell receptor beta chains from one sample, sequenced in a study of glioma-infiltrating T cells. TCRdb called the multiplex PCR reads again in MiXCR, with one record for every CDR3 protein. This table has approximately 12,000 distinct CDR3 sequences, approximately 25% appearing once. Specimen: glioma tissue, nonneoplastic brain tissue, or PBMCs (not recorded which). All receptors come from a human donor with low-grade glioma or glioblastoma, undergoing nonglioma brain surgery, or in good health (not recorded which). CDR3s leave out the opening cysteine and the closing phenylalanine or tryptophan.

v_call | cdr3_aa
TRBV2 | ASSPTGPDTQY
TRBV11-2 | ASSLDLSVEAF
TRBV10-2 | ASSNRGQPYGYT
TRBV3-1 | ASSLTGTGSSPLH
TRBV7-8 | ASSLSTSGDEQF
TRBV12-5 | ASGPETGGGFGISPLH
TRBV14 | ASSLYNEQF
TRBV7-2 | ASSLAQEAQH
TRBV28 | ASRHEQGRGSYGYT
TRBV3-1 | ASSPSGTSVSSEQY
TRBV20-1 | SARVTGSDTEAF
TRBV12-3/TRBV12-4 | ASSPQGGAVLKKQETQY
TRBV20-1 | SARETNNEQF
TRBV28 | ASSLLAVLNNTDTQY
TRBV12-3/TRBV12-4 | ASGSGTGGGYT
TRBV2 | ASSEENGSLYEQF